A selection of T cell receptor beta chains follows, all from one sample in a study of naive CD8 T cells in extremely preterm neonates. Data came from immunoSEQ multiplex PCR; TCRdb stores just in-frame clones and leaves some out. Among 7,100 or so clones, roughly 98% were seen once, and the ten largest hold less than 0.4%. The sample consisted of naive CD8+ T cells from cord blood. These receptors all stem from a newborn in good health. Both conserved end residues are part of each CDR3. D genes are given only for firm matches. Only part of the rows carry a size: once, few, many, or a class if the clone is expanded.

D gene: .; clone size: .; J gene: TRBJ1-5; V gene: TRBV15; CDR3 protein: CATSRGQDPQPQHF; CDR3 DNA: TGTGCCACCAGCAGAGGACAGGACCCTCAGCCCCAGCATTTT
D gene: TRBD2; clone size: .; J gene: TRBJ2-1; V gene: TRBV9; CDR3 protein: CASSTAGGAYNEQFF; CDR3 DNA: TGTGCCAGCAGCACCGCGGGGGGGGCCTACAATGAGCAGTTCTTC
D gene: TRBD2; clone size: .; J gene: TRBJ2-7; V gene: TRBV5-4; CDR3 protein: CASSFSGGAYEQYF; CDR3 DNA: TGTGCCAGCAGCTTTAGCGGGGGGGCCTACGAGCAGTACTTC
D gene: TRBD1; clone size: .; J gene: TRBJ2-7; V gene: TRBV4-1; CDR3 protein: CASSQDVEGANEQYF; CDR3 DNA: TGCGCCAGCAGCCAAGATGTAGAGGGGGCTAACGAGCAGTACTTC
D gene: TRBD1; clone size: .; J gene: TRBJ1-2; V gene: TRBV5-6; CDR3 protein: CASSFGTGDIYGYTF; CDR3 DNA: TGTGCCAGCAGCTTCGGGACAGGGGATATCTATGGCTACACCTTC
D gene: .; clone size: .; J gene: TRBJ2-2; V gene: TRBV6-1; CDR3 protein: CASSWLAHTGELFF; CDR3 DNA: TGTGCCAGCAGTTGGCTAGCTCACACCGGGGAGCTGTTTTTT
D gene: .; clone size: once; J gene: TRBJ1-3; V gene: TRBV6-1; CDR3 protein: CASSEDSYGNTIYF; CDR3 DNA: TGTGCCAGCAGCGAAGACAGTTATGGAAACACCATATATTTT
D gene: .; clone size: .; J gene: TRBJ2-7; V gene: TRBV27; CDR3 protein: CASSSGTTYEQYF; CDR3 DNA: TGTGCCAGCAGTTCCGGGACAACCTACGAGCAGTACTTC
D gene: .; clone size: .; J gene: TRBJ2-7; V gene: TRBV27; CDR3 protein: CASSPGQTYEQYF; CDR3 DNA: TGTGCCAGCAGTCCAGGACAGACCTACGAGCAGTACTTC
D gene: .; clone size: .; J gene: TRBJ2-5; V gene: TRBV27; CDR3 protein: CASSLIRGGPETQYF; CDR3 DNA: TGTGCCAGCAGTCTAATAAGGGGGGGCCCAGAGACCCAGTACTTC
D gene: TRBD1; clone size: .; J gene: TRBJ1-5; V gene: TRBV4-3; CDR3 protein: CASSTGTGGHQPQHF; CDR3 DNA: TGCGCCAGCAGCACCGGGACAGGGGGCCATCAGCCCCAGCATTTT
D gene: TRBD1; clone size: .; J gene: TRBJ2-2; V gene: TRBV7-3; CDR3 protein: CASSSTGANTGELFF; CDR3 DNA: TGTGCCAGCAGCTCGACAGGGGCGAACACCGGGGAGCTGTTTTTT
D gene: TRBD2; clone size: .; J gene: TRBJ2-3; V gene: TRBV5-6; CDR3 protein: CASSRAAWGGSSTDTQYF; CDR3 DNA: TGTGCCAGCAGCCGAGCTGCTTGGGGGGGTTCTAGCACAGATACGCAGTATTTT
D gene: .; clone size: .; J gene: TRBJ1-2; V gene: TRBV6-1; CDR3 protein: CASSEDPGNYGYTF; CDR3 DNA: TGTGCCAGCAGTGAAGACCCGGGGAACTATGGCTACACCTTC
D gene: TRBD1; clone size: .; J gene: TRBJ2-3; V gene: TRBV10-2; CDR3 protein: CATLTGTDTQYF; CDR3 DNA: TGCGCCACCCTGACAGGGACAGATACGCAGTATTTT
D gene: TRBD2; clone size: .; J gene: TRBJ2-7; V gene: TRBV4-1; CDR3 protein: CASSQGLTSGAYEQYF; CDR3 DNA: TGCGCCAGCAGCCAAGGGTTGACTAGCGGGGCCTACGAGCAGTACTTC
D gene: .; clone size: .; J gene: TRBJ2-1; V gene: TRBV7-9; CDR3 protein: CASSSVYNEQFF; CDR3 DNA: TGTGCCAGCAGCTCTGTTTACAATGAGCAGTTCTTC
D gene: .; clone size: .; J gene: TRBJ1-2; V gene: TRBV5-8; CDR3 protein: CASSFPGVDYGYTF; CDR3 DNA: TGTGCCAGCAGCTTTCCGGGAGTAGACTATGGCTACACCTTC
D gene: .; clone size: .; J gene: TRBJ2-2; V gene: TRBV6-5; CDR3 protein: CASSILGATGELFF; CDR3 DNA: TGTGCCAGCAGCATCTTGGGGGCAACCGGGGAGCTGTTTTTT
D gene: TRBD2; clone size: .; J gene: TRBJ2-7; V gene: TRBV11-2; CDR3 protein: CASSLARGGAYEQYF; CDR3 DNA: TGTGCCAGCAGCTTAGCACGGGGGGGGGCCTACGAGCAGTACTTC
D gene: .; clone size: .; J gene: TRBJ2-7; V gene: TRBV4-1; CDR3 protein: CASSQVGTGDYEQYF; CDR3 DNA: TGCGCCAGCAGCCAAGTAGGGACTGGAGACTACGAGCAGTACTTC
D gene: TRBD2; clone size: .; J gene: TRBJ2-1; V gene: TRBV30; CDR3 protein: CALGLAGVNEQFF; CDR3 DNA: TGTGCCTTAGGACTAGCGGGGGTGAATGAGCAGTTCTTC
D gene: .; clone size: .; J gene: TRBJ1-1; V gene: TRBV5-6; CDR3 protein: CASSPGLLPEAFF; CDR3 DNA: TGTGCCAGCAGCCCTGGACTGCTCCCTGAAGCTTTCTTT
D gene: TRBD1; clone size: .; J gene: TRBJ1-1; V gene: TRBV5-6; CDR3 protein: CASSLGQGATEAFF; CDR3 DNA: TGTGCCAGCAGCTTGGGACAGGGGGCCACTGAAGCTTTCTTT
D gene: TRBD1; clone size: once; J gene: TRBJ2-7; V gene: TRBV7-6; CDR3 protein: CASSLGTGDEQYF; CDR3 DNA: TGTGCCAGCAGCTTAGGGACAGGGGACGAGCAGTACTTC
D gene: .; clone size: .; J gene: TRBJ2-7; V gene: TRBV4-1; CDR3 protein: CASSQTGSSSYEQYF; CDR3 DNA: TGCGCCAGCAGCCAGACAGGCTCGAGCTCCTACGAGCAGTACTTC
D gene: TRBD1; clone size: .; J gene: TRBJ2-7; V gene: TRBV27; CDR3 protein: CASRTGQAYEQYF; CDR3 DNA: TGTGCCAGCAGGACGGGACAGGCCTACGAGCAGTACTTC
D gene: TRBD2; clone size: .; J gene: TRBJ2-3; V gene: TRBV2; CDR3 protein: CASSEGLAGASTDTQYF; CDR3 DNA: TGTGCCAGCAGTGAAGGACTAGCGGGGGCTAGCACAGATACGCAGTATTTT
D gene: .; clone size: .; J gene: TRBJ1-1; V gene: TRBV19; CDR3 protein: CASSMRGGTEAFF; CDR3 DNA: TGTGCCAGTAGTATGCGGGGAGGCACTGAAGCTTTCTTT
D gene: TRBD2; clone size: .; J gene: TRBJ2-4; V gene: TRBV27; CDR3 protein: CASSLGTRNIQYF; CDR3 DNA: TGTGCCAGCAGTTTAGGGACTAGAAACATTCAGTACTTC
D gene: TRBD1; clone size: .; J gene: TRBJ2-7; V gene: TRBV5-1; CDR3 protein: CASSLGPTGTGGYEQYF; CDR3 DNA: TGCGCCAGCAGCTTGGGCCCCACCGGGACAGGGGGCTACGAGCAGTACTTC
D gene: .; clone size: .; J gene: TRBJ2-2; V gene: TRBV9; CDR3 protein: CASMAANTGELFF; CDR3 DNA: TGTGCCAGCATGGCAGCGAACACCGGGGAGCTGTTTTTT
D gene: TRBD1; clone size: .; J gene: TRBJ1-1; V gene: TRBV5-1; CDR3 protein: CASSVGQGGFTEAFF; CDR3 DNA: TGCGCCAGCAGCGTTGGTCAAGGGGGCTTCACTGAAGCTTTCTTT
D gene: TRBD1; clone size: few; J gene: TRBJ1-1; V gene: TRBV29-1; CDR3 protein: CSVPGQGRRTEAFF; CDR3 DNA: TGCAGCGTTCCCGGACAGGGCCGGAGGACTGAAGCTTTCTTT
D gene: TRBD1; clone size: .; J gene: TRBJ1-4; V gene: TRBV18; CDR3 protein: CASSPMDRGQEKLFF; CDR3 DNA: TGTGCCAGCTCACCAATGGACAGGGGGCAGGAAAAACTGTTTTTT
D gene: .; clone size: .; J gene: TRBJ1-1; V gene: TRBV2; CDR3 protein: CARTRLGGAFF; CDR3 DNA: TGTGCCAGGACTAGACTGGGGGGAGCTTTCTTT
D gene: .; clone size: .; J gene: TRBJ2-1; V gene: TRBV2; CDR3 protein: CASGEYNEQFF; CDR3 DNA: TGTGCCAGTGGAGAGTACAATGAGCAGTTCTTC